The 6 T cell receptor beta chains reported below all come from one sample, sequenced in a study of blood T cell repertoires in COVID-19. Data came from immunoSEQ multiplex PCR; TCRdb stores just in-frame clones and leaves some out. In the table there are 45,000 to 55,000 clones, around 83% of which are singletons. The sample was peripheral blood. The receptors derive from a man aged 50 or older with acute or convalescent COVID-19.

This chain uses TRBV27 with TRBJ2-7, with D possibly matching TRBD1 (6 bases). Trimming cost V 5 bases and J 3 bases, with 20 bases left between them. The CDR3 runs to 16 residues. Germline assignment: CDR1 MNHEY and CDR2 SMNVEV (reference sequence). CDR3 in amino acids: CASSLTRGQLYYEQYF. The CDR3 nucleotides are TGTGCCAGCAGTCTAACCCGCGGACAGCTGTACTACGAGCAGTACTTC.

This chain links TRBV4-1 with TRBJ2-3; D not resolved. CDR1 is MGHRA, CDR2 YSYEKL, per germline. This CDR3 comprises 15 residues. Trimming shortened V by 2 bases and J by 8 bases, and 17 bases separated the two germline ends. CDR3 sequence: CASSQSQLRLGTQYF. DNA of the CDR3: TGCGCCAGCAGCCAATCACAGTTAAGGTTAGGTACGCAGTATTTT.

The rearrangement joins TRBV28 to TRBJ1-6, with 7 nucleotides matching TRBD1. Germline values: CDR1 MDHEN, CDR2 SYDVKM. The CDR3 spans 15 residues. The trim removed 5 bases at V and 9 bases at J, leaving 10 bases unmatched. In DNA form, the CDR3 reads TGTGCCAGCAGTGACCTGACAGGGCATGGTTCACCCCTCCACTTT. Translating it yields CASSDLTGHGSPLHF.

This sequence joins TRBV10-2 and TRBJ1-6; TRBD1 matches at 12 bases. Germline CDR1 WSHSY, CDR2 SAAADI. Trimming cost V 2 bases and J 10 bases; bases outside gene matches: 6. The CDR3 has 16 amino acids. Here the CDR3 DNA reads TGCGCCAGCAGTGAGCGGGACAGGGGGCGTTCCTCACCCCTCCACTTT. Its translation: CASSERDRGRSSPLHF.

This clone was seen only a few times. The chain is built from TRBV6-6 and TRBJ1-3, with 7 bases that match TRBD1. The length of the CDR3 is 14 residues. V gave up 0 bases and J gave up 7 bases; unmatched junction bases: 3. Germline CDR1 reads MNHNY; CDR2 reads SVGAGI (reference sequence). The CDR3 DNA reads TGTGCCAGCAGTTACTCAGACAGGGAGAACACCATATATTTT. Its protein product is CASSYSDRENTIYF.

The CDR3 nucleotides are TGTGCCAGCAGTCCGCCCGGACAGACCTCTGGAAACACCATATATTTT. It codes for CASSPPGQTSGNTIYF. The chain uses TRBV28 and TRBJ1-3; D is perhaps TRBD1 (6 bases). The CDR3 covers 16 residues. The germline V and J ends were trimmed by 5 bases and 0 bases, with 14 bases remaining between them. Germline values: CDR1 MDHEN, CDR2 SYDVKM.